These 10 T cell receptor beta chains were sequenced from one sample in a study of beta chain features in type 1 diabetes. General study results and limits: Researchers report that Type 1 diabetes patients had moderately but significantly shorter TCRB CDR3s across all four CD4+ subsets.

Expressed TCRB transcripts got sequenced, as all isolated RNA was reverse transcribed. Some clones are missing from TCRdb's copy, which holds only in-frame ones; the method was immunoSEQ multiplex PCR. Counted here are roughly 340,000 clones, approximately 12% occurring once; the ten biggest clones make up approximately 0.01%. No antigen has been assigned to these receptors. Input material: naive CD4+ T cells from blood. The receptors originated from a woman between 18 and 29 years old with type 1 diabetes.

The V call is TRBV28, the J call TRBJ2-7; D not certain. The germline V gene has CDR1 MDHEN and CDR2 SYDVKM. The CDR3 is 12 amino acids. V was trimmed by 4 bases and J by 12 bases, leaving 16 bases between them. The CDR3 reads CASSSVAVSLYF. The CDR3 DNA reads TGTGCCAGCAGTTCGGTGGCGGTCTCATTGTACTTC.

This clone was seen a few times. This chain uses TRBV7-9 with TRBJ2-5; 10 nucleotides align to TRBD2. This CDR3 spans 17 amino acids. CDR1 and CDR2 from the germline V gene are SEHNR and FQNEAQ (reference sequence). V dropped 3 bases and J dropped 9; count of bases not matched to a gene: 16. The DNA for the CDR3 is TGTGCCAGCAGCTTTGATGGTTCTAGCGGGGGCCTCAGCCCCCAGTACTTC. It is translated as CASSFDGSSGGLSPQYF.

This clone has a handful of counts. The gene calls are TRBV30 and TRBJ2-1, with D maybe TRBD2 (7 bases). Per germline, CDR1 GTSNPN and CDR2 SVGIG (reference sequence). V lost 8 bases and J 7 bases, leaving 15 bases between the germline ends. This CDR3 contains 12 residues. As DNA, the CDR3 is TGTGCCGCGCCCGGGGGGCTTAATGAGCAGTTCTTC. It yields the protein CAAPGGLNEQFF.

The CDR3 nucleotides read TGTGCCATCAAAACTAGCGGGGGGACTACAGATACGCAGTATTTT. This translates into CAIKTSGGTTDTQYF. V usage is TRBV10-3 and J usage is TRBJ2-3, with 12 bases matching TRBD2. V gave up 7 bases and J gave up 3 bases; unmatched junction bases: 5. Germline loops: CDR1 ENHRY, CDR2 SYGVKD. The CDR3 is 15 residues long.

The genes are TRBV14 and TRBJ2-7, with 9 bases identical to TRBD2. Per the germline V gene, CDR1 is SGHDN and CDR2 is FVKESK. The CDR3 is made up of 15 amino acids. V gave up 4 bases and J gave up 1 base; unmatched junction bases: 5. CDR3 region: CASSRLSGSSYEQYF. For the CDR3, the DNA is TGTGCCAGCAGCCGCCTTAGCGGGAGTTCCTACGAGCAGTACTTC.

The table lists this clone with a few counts. V gene TRBV4-3 combines with J gene TRBJ2-3, with D perhaps matching TRBD2 (6 bases). Trimming pared 5 bases from V and 2 bases from J, leaving 17 bases between. In germline, CDR1 is LGHNA, CDR2 YSLEER. The CDR3 runs to 16 residues. In DNA form, the CDR3 reads TGCGCCAGCAGCTTGCTAGGCGGGGACCCCACAGATACGCAGTATTTT. Amino acid sequence: CASSLLGGDPTDTQYF.

This clone was seen a handful of times. The J gene is TRBJ1-1, the V gene TRBV10-3; 9 nucleotides match TRBD1. The CDR3 length is 14 residues. Unmatched junction bases numbered 6, after V lost 6 bases and J lost 4 bases. The germline V gene has CDR1 ENHRY and CDR2 SYGVKD. CDR3 loop: CAIRRGQGATEAFF. DNA of the CDR3: TGTGCCATCAGGAGGGGACAGGGAGCCACTGAAGCTTTCTTT.

This clone was counted between two and nine times. The rearrangement links TRBV11-2 to TRBJ2-2; D is perhaps TRBD2 (6 bases). There are 13 residues in the CDR3. V lost 6 bases to trimming and J lost 6 bases, with 11 bases between them. Per the germline V gene, CDR1 is SGHAT and CDR2 is FQNNGV. The CDR3 DNA follows: TGTGCCAGCAGAAGACTAGGTCCCGGGGAGCTGTTTTTT. Translated, it gives CASRRLGPGELFF.

The rearrangement uses TRBV7-9 and TRBJ2-3; 10 nucleotides match TRBD2. The CDR3 contains 16 residues. Per the germline V gene, CDR1 is SEHNR and CDR2 is FQNEAQ (reference sequence). V lost 2 bases and J lost 2; bases outside the gene matches: 4. The CDR3 protein is CASSLLAGVPTDTQYF. The CDR3 DNA sequence: TGTGCCAGCAGCTTACTAGCGGGAGTACCCACAGATACGCAGTATTTT. The full variable domain, in which reference TRBV7-9 and TRBJ2-3 provide the parts outside the CDR3, is DTGVSQNPRHKITKRGQNVTFRCDPISEHNRLYWYRQTLGQGPEFLTYFQNEAQLEKSRLLSDRFSAERPKGSFSTLEIQRTEQGDSAMYLCASSLLAGVPTDTQYFGPGTRLTVL.

This clone occurred a few times. This chain connects TRBV7-2 to TRBJ2-3, with 8 bases matching TRBD2. Germline V CDR1 and CDR2: SGHTA, FQGNSA. The V segment lost 4 bases and the J segment 0 bases; nucleotides outside the gene matches: 3. There are 15 residues in the CDR3. The CDR3 sequence: CASSSRTSSTDTQYF. CDR3 bases: TGTGCCAGCAGCTCCCGGACTAGCAGCACAGATACGCAGTATTTT.